This T cell receptor (beta chain) was retrieved from a study of blood T cells in healthy people across ages. V was cut by 4 bases and J by 7 bases, with 16 bases left in between. Germline V gene sequence: CDR1 KGHSH, CDR2 LQKENI. This CDR3 has 14 amino acids. It was with a sample-barcoded 5' primer and a J-beta primer mix that a second PCR of roughly 7 to 12 cycles was run. TCRdb re-called the 5' RACE reads through MiXCR, storing one row per CDR3 protein. In the table there are about 1,500,000 distinct CDR3 sequences, approximately 30% of which are singletons. Material for sequencing was blood. This clonotype was obtained from a woman aged 25 to 39 in good health. The rearrangement links TRBV18 to TRBJ1-2; D perhaps matches TRBD1 (6 bases). CDR3 sequence (DNA): TGTGCCAGCTCACTAGACAGGACTCGGCTTGGCTACACCTTC. Translated: CASSLDRTRLGYTF.